The present entry profiles one T cell receptor (beta chain) with its context. TCR beta cDNA was generated via 5'RACE template switching incorporating UMIs. From the 5' RACE reads, TCRdb lists one entry per CDR3 protein and no DNA. The sample data list 150,000 to 170,000 distinct CDR3 sequences. The data stem from a study of T cells expressing NK-cell markers. CDR3 length: 14 residues. Germline assignment: CDR1 SGHRS and CDR2 YFSETQ. The sequence derives from a woman aged 50 to 65 in good health. The J gene is TRBJ2-3, the V gene TRBV5-1; TCRdb reports TRBD1, a call that lacks DNA to check it against. Sequenced material: blood T cells: a sorted CD56 or NKG2C T cell subset, CD4+ or CD8+ T cells, or bulk PBMC T cells (not recorded which). The CDR3 region is CASSPGQGLGTQYF.